This T cell receptor (beta chain) was identified in a study of technical replicates of blood from a handful of donors. This clone was detected only once. The protocol was immunoSEQ multiplex PCR, while the TCRdb copy is restricted to in-frame clones and leaves out a portion. The sample carries tens of thousands of clones, around 94% recorded once. With 4 bases clipped from V and 3 bases from J, the junction kept 8 bases outside the gene matches. Germline lookup yields CDR1 SGHRS and CDR2 YFSETQ. The CDR3 is 15 amino acids. This receptor was identified in a human donor in good health. Sequencing input: T cells isolated from PBMCs. The genes are TRBV5-1 and TRBJ1-1, with TRBD1 matching over 8 bases. In nucleotides, the CDR3 is TGCGCCAGCAGCACAGGACAGGGTTTCGACACTGAAGCTTTCTTT. The encoded protein is CASSTGQGFDTEAFF.